This T cell receptor beta chain was found in a study of T cell changes during pregnancy in multiple sclerosis. This CDR3 region has 15 residues. Trimming removed 6 bases from V and 5 bases from J; junction bases left unmatched: 11. Germline CDR1 is MNHEY and CDR2 is SMNVEV (reference sequence). Libraries were prepared by immunoSEQ multiplex PCR; TCRdb keeps only in-frame clonotypes and omits some of them. Among about 88,000 clones listed, more than 90% were seen once. Sequencing was performed on peripheral blood, taken in the first trimester of pregnancy. The V gene is TRBV27, the J gene TRBJ2-5; TRBD1 matches at 8 bases. The sequence was obtained from a female donor with multiple sclerosis, enrolled in a pregnancy study. The CDR3 reads CASRPAGGAVETQYF. Here the CDR3 DNA reads TGTGCCAGCAGGCCCGCAGGGGGCGCGGTGGAGACCCAGTACTTC.